Each of the 15 T cell receptor beta chains below was sequenced from the same sample in a study of blood T cell repertoires in COVID-19. TCRdb keeps only in-frame clones here, not all; method: immunoSEQ multiplex PCR. The sample includes around 150,000 clones, over 80% of them seen just once. The sequencing sample was made of peripheral blood. All receptors come from a man in his forties or fifties with active COVID-19.

The chain combines TRBV10-3 with TRBJ1-2; D perhaps matches TRBD1 (5 bases). Trimming removed 11 bases from V and 8 bases from J, with 27 bases in between. The CDR3 runs to 15 residues. The germline gives CDR1 ENHRY, CDR2 SYGVKD. The CDR3 is CAASPETETLGGYTF. The CDR3 bases are TGTGCCGCCTCGCCCGAGACAGAGACTTTGGGGGGCTACACCTTC.

The chain carries TRBV7-6 and TRBJ1-1, with 8 bases lining up with TRBD1. CDR3 length: 13 residues. The ends lost 0 bases at V and 6 bases at J; junction bases unmatched: 0. Germline V gene sequence: CDR1 SGHVS, CDR2 FNYEAQ. In DNA form, the CDR3 reads TGTGCCAGCAGCTTAGCGACAGGGGCTGAAGCTTTCTTT. The encoded protein is CASSLATGAEAFF.

The chain carries TRBV2 and TRBJ1-5; D gene ambiguous. Looked up from germline, CDR1 is SNHLY and CDR2 is FYNNEI. Deletions cut 3 bases from V and 7 bases from J, with 13 bases between. This CDR3 has 14 residues. The DNA of the CDR3 is TGTGCCAGCAGTGACAGATCGTTCGGGCAGCCCCAGCATTTT. As protein: CASSDRSFGQPQHF. Drawing the rest from reference TRBV2 and TRBJ1-5, the complete variable domain is EPEVTQTPSHQVTQMGQEVILRCVPISNHLYFYWYRQILGQKVEFLVSFYNNEISEKSEIFDDQFSVERPDGSNFTLKIRSTKLEDSAMYFCASSDRSFGQPQHFGDGTRLSIL.

V gene TRBV9 combines with J gene TRBJ2-3, with D perhaps matching TRBD2 (6 bases). There are 14 residues in the CDR3. Germline lookup yields CDR1 SGDLS and CDR2 YYNGEE. Between the trimmed V and J ends, which lost 2 bases and 2 bases, there was a span of 9 bases. CDR3 sequence reads: CASSVGDSTDTQYF. The CDR3 nucleotides read TGTGCCAGCAGCGTCGGGGACTCCACAGATACGCAGTATTTT.

The chain recombines TRBV7-9 with TRBJ2-3, with 11 bases lining up with TRBD2. V dropped 3 bases and J dropped 3; count of bases not matched to a gene: 2. This CDR3 has 15 amino acids. Per germline, CDR1 SEHNR and CDR2 FQNEAQ (reference sequence). CDR3 bases: TGTGCCAGCAGCTTTTCTAGCGGGGGGACAGATACGCAGTATTTT. Translation gives CASSFSSGGTDTQYF.

This CDR3 reads CSVARAGGQETQYF. For the CDR3, the DNA is TGCAGCGTCGCGAGGGCGGGGGGCCAAGAGACCCAGTACTTC. The chain has TRBV29-1 and TRBJ2-5; 8 bases match TRBD2. Germline lookup yields CDR1 SQVTM and CDR2 ANQGSEA. The V and J ends lost 6 bases and 1 base, in that order; junction bases with no gene match: 7. The CDR3 contains 14 residues.

The rearrangement links TRBV6-1 to TRBJ1-2; D not certain. Trimming cost V 2 bases and J 1 base, with 14 bases left between them. This CDR3 region has 16 residues. Germline loops: CDR1 MNHNS, CDR2 SASEGT. For the CDR3, the DNA is TGTGCCAGCAGTGAATGGTCACGGAGAATTAACTATGGCTACACCTTC. It is translated as CASSEWSRRINYGYTF.

This sequence joins TRBV18 and TRBJ1-6; 10 bases agree with TRBD1. CDR3 length: 16 residues. The trim removed 3 bases at V and 5 bases at J, leaving 4 bases unmatched. Germline V CDR1 and CDR2: KGHSH, LQKENI. The CDR3 loop is CASSPGDRGDNSPLHF. DNA of the CDR3: TGTGCCAGCTCACCCGGGGACAGGGGAGATAATTCACCCCTCCACTTT.

This chain connects TRBV7-8 to TRBJ2-7; TRBD1 agrees at 7 bases. This CDR3 has 14 amino acids. CDR1 and CDR2 from the germline V gene are SGHVS and FQNEAQ. The J segment lost 2 bases and the V segment lost 3 bases, leaving 4 bases of the junction unmatched. The CDR3 DNA follows: TGTGCCAGCAGCTTTGGGACAGTGGCCTACGAGCAGTACTTC. Amino acid sequence: CASSFGTVAYEQYF.

The V call is TRBV18, the J call TRBJ2-7, with 14 bases aligning to TRBD2. CDR3 size: 15 residues. V lost 3 bases and J lost 6; bases outside the gene matches: 4. The V gene's germline CDR1 is KGHSH and CDR2 LQKENI. In DNA, the CDR3 is TGTGCCAGCTCACCGACTAGCGGGGGGGGCGGCGAGCAGTACTTC. Translation gives CASSPTSGGGGEQYF.

This chain joins TRBV14 and TRBJ2-1, with D tentatively TRBD2 (6 bases). Trimming took 4 bases from V and 4 from J, leaving 14 bases between them. Germline assignment: CDR1 SGHDN and CDR2 FVKESK. The CDR3 is 15 residues long. CDR3 bases: TGTGCCAGCAGCCCCCGGGGAGGACGATACAATGAGCAGTTCTTC. The encoded protein is CASSPRGGRYNEQFF.

This chain joins TRBV5-1 and TRBJ2-2, with D unclear. V gave up 0 bases and J gave up 4 bases, with 13 bases separating them. Germline lookup yields CDR1 SGHRS and CDR2 YFSETQ. The CDR3 loop spans 16 amino acids. This CDR3 is CASSLGPVGGTGELFF. CDR3 bases: TGCGCCAGCAGCTTGGGTCCAGTAGGCGGCACCGGGGAGCTGTTTTTT. The whole variable domain, filled in from reference TRBV5-1 and TRBJ2-2, reads KAGVTQTPRYLIKTRGQQVTLSCSPISGHRSVSWYQQTPGQGLQFLFEYFSETQRNKGNFPGRFSGRQFSNSRSEMNVSTLELGDSALYLCASSLGPVGGTGELFFGEGSRLTVL.

This clone has just a few counts. DNA of the CDR3: TGTGCCAGCAGCTTATTAGGTCGGGTACTATTCTTC. It yields the protein CASSLLGRVLFF. The V gene is TRBV7-3, the J gene TRBJ2-1; D is ambiguous. The CDR3 has 12 amino acids. V gave up 2 bases and J gave up 16 bases, with 15 bases separating them. Germline V CDR1 and CDR2: SGHTA, FQGTGA.

The chain employs TRBV2 and TRBJ1-1; D possibly corresponds to TRBD1 (6 bases). The CDR3 contains 11 residues. The ends were cut back, 5 bases at V and 5 bases at J, with 6 bases in the middle. The germline gives CDR1 SNHLY, CDR2 FYNNEI. The CDR3 loop is CASSTGTEAFF. The DNA for the CDR3 is TGTGCCAGCAGTACAGGGACTGAAGCTTTCTTT.

In its sample, this clone was seen once. The chain couples TRBV7-2 to TRBJ2-3, with 9 bases matching TRBD2. CDR1 and CDR2 (germline): SGHTA, FQGNSA. CDR3 length: 15 residues. J lost 8 bases, V lost 5 bases, and 11 bases had no gene match. CDR3 nucleotide sequence: TGTGCCAGCAGCCGGAATAGCGGGGGAGGAGGTACGCAGTATTTT. This codes for CASSRNSGGGGTQYF.